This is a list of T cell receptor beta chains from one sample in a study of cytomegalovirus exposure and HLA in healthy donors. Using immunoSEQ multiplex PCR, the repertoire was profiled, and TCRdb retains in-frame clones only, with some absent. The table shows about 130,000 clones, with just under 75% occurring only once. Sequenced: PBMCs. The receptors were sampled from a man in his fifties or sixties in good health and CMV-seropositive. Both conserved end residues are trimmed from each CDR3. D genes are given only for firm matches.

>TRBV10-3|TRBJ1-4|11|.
AISEYSGEKLF
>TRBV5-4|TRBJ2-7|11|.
ASSQRTAYEQY
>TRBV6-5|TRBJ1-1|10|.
ASSYGPPEAF
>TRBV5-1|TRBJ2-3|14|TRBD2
ASSLVGSGVGDTQY
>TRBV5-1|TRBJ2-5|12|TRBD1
ASSSGQFGETQY
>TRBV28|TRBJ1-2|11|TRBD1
ASSPGQGGGYT
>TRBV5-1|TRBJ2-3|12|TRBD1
ASSRTGAQDTQY
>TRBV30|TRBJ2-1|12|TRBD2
AWIRLAGGLGQF
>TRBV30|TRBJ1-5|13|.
AWSVLRGAGQPQH
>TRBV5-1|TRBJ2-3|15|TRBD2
ASSQTVDSGVVDTQY
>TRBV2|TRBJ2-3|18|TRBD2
ASCAPTSGGAGCSTDTQY
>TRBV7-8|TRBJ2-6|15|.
ASSVKSGSSGANVLT
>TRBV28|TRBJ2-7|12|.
ASTPGGERNEQY
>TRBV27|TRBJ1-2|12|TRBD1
ASSRRGPLDGYT
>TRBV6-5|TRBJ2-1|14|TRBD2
ASSYSGLAGSNEQF
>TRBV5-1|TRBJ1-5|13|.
ASSLSGDSNQPQH
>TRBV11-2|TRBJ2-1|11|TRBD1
ASSQDRVNEQF
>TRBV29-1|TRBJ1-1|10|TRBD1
SDQTGGGEAF
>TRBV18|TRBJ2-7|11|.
ASSLLDRYEQY
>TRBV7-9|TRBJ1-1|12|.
ASSSTTLDRRAF
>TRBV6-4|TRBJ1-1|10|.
ASSAVNPEAF
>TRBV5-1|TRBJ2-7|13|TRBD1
ASRAGTGISYEQY
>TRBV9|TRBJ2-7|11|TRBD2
ASSVAGGREQY